The clone carrying this T cell receptor (beta chain) was seen once. The antigen is not known. Germline V gene data show CDR1 as SGHNT and CDR2 as YYREEE (reference sequence). The CDR3 extends over 16 amino acids. V was clipped by 4 bases and J by 2 bases, with 19 bases between them. Genomic DNA of every subset was divided equally among multiple immunoSEQ plates. Per the original data handling: ImmunoSEQ output lacked quality scores and full-length reads, limiting matched filtering. TCRdb's table, derived via immunoSEQ multiplex PCR, lists solely in-frame clones and lacks some. For V, J and clone size, that table is used; D and trimming come from the DNA. The table shows 550,000 to 700,000 clones, with around 78% occurring only once. These data come from a study of shared clonotypes between healthy human individuals. Study-level points and caveats: The study found 4.5% to 6% of naive CD4 clonotypes shared across a few donors.

J is TRBJ2-7 and V is TRBV5-4, with D perhaps matching TRBD1 (6 bases). Sequenced: memory CD4+ T cells sorted from blood. The subset here: CD45RA-negative fraction. The sequence derives from a woman in her thirties in good health. The DNA for the CDR3 is TGTGCCAGCAGCCCAACAGGGACCCCCAGCCCCTACGAGCAGTACTTC. It codes for CASSPTGTPSPYEQYF.